These T cell receptor beta chains were read from a single sample in a study of blood T cell repertoires in COVID-19. Here immunoSEQ multiplex PCR was the method, and the copy in TCRdb shows in-frame clones only, minus some. This table holds some 150,000 clones, 84% found once. Sequencing used peripheral blood. Receptors originate from a human donor in a cohort sampled during active COVID-19. Both conserved end residues are part of each CDR3. The D gene is left open where the match is weak. Not all rows give a size; the values are once, few, many and, for expanded clones, a class.

J gene: TRBJ2-1
V gene: TRBV7-9
D gene: TRBD2
clone size: -
CDR3 DNA: TGTGCCAGCAGCTTAAGTACTAGCGGAAGGGATGAGCAGTTCTTC
CDR3 protein: CASSLSTSGRDEQFF

J gene: TRBJ2-5
V gene: TRBV5-6
D gene: -
clone size: -
CDR3 DNA: TGTGCCAGCAGCCCCCCCTCTCAAGAGACCCAGTACTTC
CDR3 protein: CASSPPSQETQYF

J gene: TRBJ1-1
V gene: TRBV12-3/TRBV12-4
D gene: -
clone size: few
CDR3 DNA: TGTGCCAGCAGTTTAGGAGCGAACACTGAAGCTTTCTTT
CDR3 protein: CASSLGANTEAFF

J gene: TRBJ1-2
V gene: TRBV29-1
D gene: -
clone size: -
CDR3 DNA: TGCAGCGCCCCGGACAGAATCTATGGCTACACCTTC
CDR3 protein: CSAPDRIYGYTF

J gene: TRBJ2-6
V gene: TRBV29-1
D gene: TRBD1
clone size: -
CDR3 DNA: TGCAGCGCCGCAACAGGGGCTGGGGCCAACGTCCTGACTTTC
CDR3 protein: CSAATGAGANVLTF

J gene: TRBJ1-2
V gene: TRBV10-3
D gene: TRBD1
clone size: -
CDR3 DNA: TGTGCCATCAGGGAGCCCGGGACAGTCTATGGCTACACCTTC
CDR3 protein: CAIREPGTVYGYTF

J gene: TRBJ1-5
V gene: TRBV2
D gene: -
clone size: -
CDR3 DNA: TGTGCCAGCAGTGAAGGGGCAGGGGCTCAGCCCCAGCATTTT
CDR3 protein: CASSEGAGAQPQHF

J gene: TRBJ2-7
V gene: TRBV7-2
D gene: TRBD1
clone size: -
CDR3 DNA: TGTGCCAGCAGCACCCATCCGGGACAGGGGCCCTACGAGCAGTACTTC
CDR3 protein: CASSTHPGQGPYEQYF

J gene: TRBJ2-6
V gene: TRBV4-3
D gene: -
clone size: -
CDR3 DNA: TGCGCCAGCAGCCAAGATGGGGCCCCGGTAGGGGCCAACGTCCTGACTTTC
CDR3 protein: CASSQDGAPVGANVLTF

J gene: TRBJ2-4
V gene: TRBV27
D gene: -
clone size: once
CDR3 DNA: TGTGCCAGCAGTCTACAGACAGGAAAAGGCTTTGAGTACTTC
CDR3 protein: CASSLQTGKGFEYF

J gene: TRBJ1-2
V gene: TRBV6-4
D gene: -
clone size: once
CDR3 DNA: TGTGCCAGCAGTGACACCAGTATCCCGGGGTACTATGGCTACACCTTC
CDR3 protein: CASSDTSIPGYYGYTF

J gene: TRBJ1-3
V gene: TRBV7-9
D gene: -
clone size: -
CDR3 DNA: TGTGCCAGCAGCTTAGCAGGGGCAGAAAACACCATATATTTT
CDR3 protein: CASSLAGAENTIYF

J gene: TRBJ1-3
V gene: TRBV9
D gene: -
clone size: -
CDR3 DNA: TGTGCCAGCAGCGTAGGGGGCTTCCTCTCTGGAAACACCATATATTTT
CDR3 protein: CASSVGGFLSGNTIYF

J gene: TRBJ1-1
V gene: TRBV30
D gene: TRBD1
clone size: -
CDR3 DNA: TGTGCCGCTGCCCGGGACAGACAGACTGAAGCTTTCTTT
CDR3 protein: CAAARDRQTEAFF

J gene: TRBJ1-2
V gene: TRBV5-5
D gene: -
clone size: -
CDR3 DNA: TGTGCCAGCAGCTTTTCGGGGGGCGCTAACTATGGCTACACCTTC
CDR3 protein: CASSFSGGANYGYTF

J gene: TRBJ2-1
V gene: TRBV4-3
D gene: TRBD1
clone size: -
CDR3 DNA: TGCGCCAGCAGCCAAGACGACAGGGGAGGTGAGCAGTTCTTC
CDR3 protein: CASSQDDRGGEQFF

J gene: TRBJ2-3
V gene: TRBV21-1
D gene: -
clone size: -
CDR3 DNA: TGTGCCAGCAGCACCGCCCTGATATCCAGCGGGGGCCTTTTGCGCACAGATACGCAGTATTTT
CDR3 protein: CASSTALISSGGLLRTDTQYF

J gene: TRBJ2-5
V gene: TRBV10-3
D gene: -
clone size: -
CDR3 DNA: TGTGCCATCAGTGAGGCAAGGGACTCATCTCAAGAGACCCAGTACTTC
CDR3 protein: CAISEARDSSQETQYF

J gene: TRBJ1-4
V gene: TRBV6-5
D gene: -
clone size: -
CDR3 DNA: TGTGCCAGCAGTTACTCCTCCCCGGCGGTGGGGGGAAAACTGTTTTTT
CDR3 protein: CASSYSSPAVGGKLFF

J gene: TRBJ2-7
V gene: TRBV5-8
D gene: -
clone size: few
CDR3 DNA: TGTGCCAGCAGCTTAGGGGATTACGAGCAGTACTTC
CDR3 protein: CASSLGDYEQYF

J gene: TRBJ1-3
V gene: TRBV5-5
D gene: TRBD1
clone size: -
CDR3 DNA: TGTGCCAGCAGCTTGCGACAGGGCGGCTCTGGAAACACCATATATTTT
CDR3 protein: CASSLRQGGSGNTIYF

J gene: TRBJ1-1
V gene: TRBV19
D gene: -
clone size: -
CDR3 DNA: TGTGCCAGTAGTATAGTTCAGGGGCGGGCCACTGAAGCTTTCTTT
CDR3 protein: CASSIVQGRATEAFF

J gene: TRBJ2-1
V gene: TRBV4-3
D gene: TRBD1
clone size: -
CDR3 DNA: TGCGCCAGCAGCCATTCAACAGGGGGCTCGGGGGATGAGCAGTTCTTC
CDR3 protein: CASSHSTGGSGDEQFF

J gene: TRBJ1-1
V gene: TRBV5-4
D gene: TRBD1
clone size: -
CDR3 DNA: TGTGCCAGCAGCCGGGACAGGGCTGAAGCTTTCTTT
CDR3 protein: CASSRDRAEAFF

J gene: TRBJ1-1
V gene: TRBV18
D gene: TRBD1
clone size: -
CDR3 DNA: TGTGCCAGCTCACCTCGGGGGACAGGGCCGAACACTGAAGCTTTCTTT
CDR3 protein: CASSPRGTGPNTEAFF

J gene: TRBJ1-2
V gene: TRBV6-2/TRBV6-3
D gene: -
clone size: once
CDR3 DNA: TGTGCCAGCAGTTACGTCGCAGGTCTGGACTATGGCTACACCTTC
CDR3 protein: CASSYVAGLDYGYTF

J gene: TRBJ1-4
V gene: TRBV2
D gene: -
clone size: -
CDR3 DNA: TGTGCCAGCAGTGGGGTGGAGAACGAAAAACTGTTTTTT
CDR3 protein: CASSGVENEKLFF

J gene: TRBJ1-2
V gene: TRBV9
D gene: -
clone size: -
CDR3 DNA: TGTGCCAGCAGCGTAGGGTATGGAGCTGTCTATGGCTACACCTTC
CDR3 protein: CASSVGYGAVYGYTF

J gene: TRBJ1-4
V gene: TRBV18
D gene: -
clone size: -
CDR3 DNA: TGTGCCAGCTCCTTTGGACAGCTCGAAAAACTGTTTTTT
CDR3 protein: CASSFGQLEKLFF

J gene: TRBJ2-3
V gene: TRBV29-1
D gene: -
clone size: -
CDR3 DNA: TGCAGCGTTGTTGAGAGGGGCACAGATACGCAGTATTTT
CDR3 protein: CSVVERGTDTQYF

J gene: TRBJ1-2
V gene: TRBV7-8
D gene: -
clone size: -
CDR3 DNA: TGTGCCAGCACCCAGGCCACCACGGGGTTCTATGGCTACACCTTC
CDR3 protein: CASTQATTGFYGYTF

J gene: TRBJ2-2
V gene: TRBV2
D gene: -
clone size: few
CDR3 DNA: TGTGCCAGCAGTGAAGTAGGGGGGGCTCCCGGGGAGCTGTTTTTT
CDR3 protein: CASSEVGGAPGELFF

J gene: TRBJ2-2
V gene: TRBV25-1
D gene: TRBD1
clone size: -
CDR3 DNA: TGTGCCAGCAGACCCGCCAGGACAGGGGACACCGGGGAGCTGTTTTTT
CDR3 protein: CASRPARTGDTGELFF

J gene: TRBJ1-1
V gene: TRBV29-1
D gene: -
clone size: -
CDR3 DNA: TGCAGCGCTATGACAGGGAACACTGAAGCTTTCTTT
CDR3 protein: CSAMTGNTEAFF

J gene: TRBJ2-5
V gene: TRBV5-4
D gene: -
clone size: -
CDR3 DNA: TGTGCCAGCAGCTTAAAGGGGCGAGAGACCCAGTACTTC
CDR3 protein: CASSLKGRETQYF

J gene: TRBJ2-1
V gene: TRBV7-9
D gene: TRBD1
clone size: -
CDR3 DNA: TGTGCCTTAGGGGGACAGAGCTCCTACAATGAGCAGTTCTTC
CDR3 protein: CALGGQSSYNEQFF

J gene: TRBJ1-2
V gene: TRBV29-1
D gene: -
clone size: -
CDR3 DNA: TGCAGCGTTGAAAAGGGGATTAACTATGGCTACACCTTC
CDR3 protein: CSVEKGINYGYTF

J gene: TRBJ1-1
V gene: TRBV7-9
D gene: -
clone size: few
CDR3 DNA: TGTGCCAGCAGCTTAGGCGTTGAAACTGAAGCTTTCTTT
CDR3 protein: CASSLGVETEAFF

J gene: TRBJ2-7
V gene: TRBV5-6
D gene: TRBD2
clone size: -
CDR3 DNA: TGTGCCAGCAGCTTTCTTCGAAGCGGGGCTCGGGAGCAGTACTTC
CDR3 protein: CASSFLRSGAREQYF

J gene: TRBJ2-2
V gene: TRBV4-3
D gene: TRBD2
clone size: -
CDR3 DNA: TGCGCCAGCAGCCTCGGAGGTAGCGGGGGGCATAACACCGGGGAGCTGTTTTTT
CDR3 protein: CASSLGGSGGHNTGELFF

J gene: TRBJ2-3
V gene: TRBV7-2
D gene: TRBD2
clone size: -
CDR3 DNA: TGTGCCAGCAGCTTTGAGCGGGGGTGGGCAGATACGCAGTATTTT
CDR3 protein: CASSFERGWADTQYF

J gene: TRBJ1-5
V gene: TRBV6-5
D gene: TRBD1
clone size: -
CDR3 DNA: TGTGCCAGCAGCCGGGACAGGGGGAGCAATCAGCCCCAGCATTTT
CDR3 protein: CASSRDRGSNQPQHF

J gene: TRBJ1-1
V gene: TRBV25-1
D gene: TRBD1
clone size: -
CDR3 DNA: TGTGCCAGCAGTTCTCAGACCCGGACAGGGCCGAACACTGAAGCTTTCTTT
CDR3 protein: CASSSQTRTGPNTEAFF

J gene: TRBJ2-1
V gene: TRBV4-3
D gene: -
clone size: -
CDR3 DNA: TGCGCCAGCAGCCAAGGGCCCCACGACAATGAGCAGTTCTTC
CDR3 protein: CASSQGPHDNEQFF

J gene: TRBJ1-5
V gene: TRBV2
D gene: -
clone size: -
CDR3 DNA: TGTGCCAGCAGTGGCGGGGCAGGCAATCAGCCCCAGCATTTT
CDR3 protein: CASSGGAGNQPQHF

J gene: TRBJ1-1
V gene: TRBV7-9
D gene: -
clone size: -
CDR3 DNA: TGTGCCAGCAGCCCGAGAGAGGTCATGAACACTGAAGCTTTCTTT
CDR3 protein: CASSPREVMNTEAFF

J gene: TRBJ1-5
V gene: TRBV19
D gene: -
clone size: -
CDR3 DNA: TGTGCCAGTAGACCGACAGCTTATAGCAATCAGCCCCAGCATTTT
CDR3 protein: CASRPTAYSNQPQHF

J gene: TRBJ1-5
V gene: TRBV7-2
D gene: TRBD1
clone size: -
CDR3 DNA: TGTGCCAGCAGCTCCAGACAGGGGGGCCAGCCCCAGCATTTT
CDR3 protein: CASSSRQGGQPQHF

J gene: TRBJ2-3
V gene: TRBV27
D gene: -
clone size: once
CDR3 DNA: TGTGCCAGCAGTTTGCGGGGTTTCGATACGCAGTATTTT
CDR3 protein: CASSLRGFDTQYF